This section outlines one T cell receptor beta chain sequence together with its context. The data are from a study of blood T cell repertoires in COVID-19. In germline, CDR1 is MDHEN, CDR2 SYDVKM. Trimming removed 3 bases from V and 12 bases from J, with 20 bases in between. This CDR3 spans 14 amino acids. This table comes from immunoSEQ multiplex PCR, and its TCRdb copy is limited to in-frame clones, with some not included. The sample lists 300,000 to 350,000 clones; approximately 88% were seen once. Sequenced sample: PBMCs or T cells enriched from blood (not recorded which). The chain employs TRBV28 and TRBJ1-1; D is unresolved. This receptor was obtained from a young man who had recovered from COVID-19. The CDR3 sequence: CASSFMGSQVETFF. DNA for the CDR3: TGTGCCAGCAGTTTCATGGGGAGTCAAGTCGAAACTTTCTTT.